This TCR beta chain was recorded in a study of blood T cell repertoires in COVID-19. Study at large: Acute and convalescent COVID-19 specimens originated in the United States, Italy and Spain.

Trimming took 6 bases from V and 2 from J, leaving 4 bases between them. The CDR3 extends over 12 amino acids. Germline CDR1 reads MDHEN; CDR2 reads SYDVKM. Clones were sequenced by immunoSEQ multiplex PCR, and TCRdb holds only the in-frame ones, with some missing. The table has more than 45,000 clones, over 80% seen once. V usage is TRBV28 and J usage is TRBJ2-2; D is unresolved. Sequenced input: peripheral blood. The sequence derives from a man aged 60 to 75 with acute or convalescent COVID-19. The chain's CDR3 is CASSHNTGELFF. The CDR3 DNA sequence: TGTGCCAGCAGCCATAACACCGGGGAGCTGTTTTTT.